This T cell receptor (beta chain) came from a study of cytomegalovirus exposure and HLA in healthy donors (dated by TCRdb to 2016 to 2017). About the investigation overall: According to an earlier analysis of several hundred of the donors, some 170 million T cells yielded 120 million or so unique TCR beta sequences and about 300 Gb of sequence data. HLA typing covered class I and class II loci at four-digit resolution. In a later analysis, previously published TCR beta repertoires from some 640 donors were re-analyzed and high-resolution HLA genotyping was added so that TCR occurrence patterns could be studied. About five DR-DQ haplotypes were treated as single units for association and clustering because of strong linkage in the cohort. Along with the 666-subject first cohort, a separate validation cohort of more than 90 different subjects was used. Every repertoire in the discovery cohort had been generated on one and the same sequencing platform. An earlier analysis of roughly 600 of the donors used high-throughput TCR beta sequencing to judge whether each TCR beta V gene segment behaved as functional or pseudogenic. Rather than using new phenotypic data, the later analysis identified candidate immune exposures from TCR beta sequences and from how often those sequences occurred across donors. Roughly 300 gigabases of sequencing data and roughly 81 million unique TCR sequences made up an early release that covered approximately 700 HLA-typed donors. The number of donors typed differed by locus, with roughly 620-640 for A, B, C, DRB1 and DQB1, 522 for DQA1, over 600 for DPA1, and under 490 for DPB1. Donor age, sex, ethnicity and CMV serostatus were compiled together with the repertoire data. Using immunosequencing, the study profiled T cell repertoires from 550 to 750 subjects and related those repertoires to cytomegalovirus serostatus. The study aimed to test whether cataloging public T cell receptors could reveal signatures of past pathogen exposure. Among around 400 genotyped donors of the cohort, an average of about 240,000 unique TCR beta nucleotide sequences were sequenced per donor, roughly 20% of them non-productive. A later genetic analysis used genome-wide SNP genotypes for about 60% of the 666 donors, treating that subset as a discovery cohort. Among the roughly 370 genotyped donors, approximately 81% belonged to the genetic ancestry cluster associated with self-reported Caucasian donors. High-throughput TCR immunosequencing, statistical association of individual TCRs with disease status, and machine learning were combined to predict cytomegalovirus infection status. Beyond this particular receptor, the publication reports: According to a later analysis, TCR association rates differed among HLA loci, with DRB1 alleles showing the most associated TCRs and HLA-C alleles showing the fewest. The 87-base-pair reads could not distinguish some IMGT-functional V segments, including TRBV6-2 and TRBV6-3, so those segments were excluded. Correlated functional status among segregating V segments might reflect linkage disequilibrium, but an unknown experimental factor could not be ruled out. According to the authors, the approach could potentially be generalized to other disease states and immunological phenotypes. The sequencing pipeline was judged likely to have produced a cluster of highly shared sequence variants as a technical artifact. A further reported finding was that TCR beta sequences accurately predicted the HLA-A and HLA-B alleles for most subjects in the first cohort. When HLA alleles, especially DR and DQ, strongly co-occurred, attributing TCR associations to individual alleles was difficult. Most TCR sequences were seen in very few donors, while some public TCRs were found in many individuals. Sequencing depth was assumed to be roughly uniform across donors in the presence/absence analyses, though that assumption may not hold. According to a later analysis, parvovirus B19, influenza, CMV and Epstein-Barr virus appeared linked to several top co-occurrence clusters. In a later analysis, more than 15,000 TCR beta sequences were associated with specific HLA alleles at a false discovery rate of 0.05. V-gene and J-gene trimming of TCR beta chains was associated with a missense DCLRE1C variant in a later genetic analysis, and the association was replicated in an independent cohort. In the study, roughly 160 TCR beta chains were listed as associated with cytomegalovirus. Because counts were too low, about 15 rarely observed V segments, including chromosome 9 orphons, were left out of the earlier analysis of some 600 of the donors. A later genetic analysis reported fewer N-insertions in productive TCRs among donors in an Asian-associated ancestry cluster than the roughly 640-donor mean. In this cohort, only TCR beta chains were sequenced, and detectable features were limited by the absence of alpha or paired-chain data. A later analysis found that HLA-associated TCR beta chains were more clonally expanded and had lower generation probabilities than equally common non-associated chains. According to a later analysis, most CMV-associated TCR beta chains appeared to be HLA-restricted, and the HLA associations seemed to be driven largely by CMV exposure. In an earlier analysis of 450 to 750 of the donors, most TCR beta V segments appeared in productive rearrangements about 87% or about 30% of the time, broadly matching IMGT annotations. A few of the identified cytomegalovirus-associated TCR beta chains were confirmed in vitro to be specific for cytomegalovirus antigens. HLA typing was unavailable for some donors at each locus, so association tests used only the typed subset. In both the original and validation cohorts, the classifier was reported to diagnose cytomegalovirus status with high specificity and sensitivity. The only immune exposure information available for the cohort was CMV serostatus.

Library preparation used the immunoSEQ multiplex PCR assay. A mixture of 60 forward primers for TCR Vbeta segments and 13 reverse primers for TCR Jbeta segments was used in the multiplex PCR. Amplification of the CDR3 region of rearranged TCR beta genes was performed with a multiplex PCR assay on genomic DNA. The amplified TCR beta libraries were sequenced on the Illumina HiSeq System as 87-base-pair reads. The paper's data handling went like this. A later analysis counted around 72 million unique TCR beta chains across the 650 to 800 repertoires, and some 11 million of these chains were shared by at least two donors. To remove PCR and sequencing errors, raw reads were error-corrected and collapsed into unique sequences using a nearest-neighbor algorithm that merged closely related sequences. Alignment of CDR3 sequences to IMGT reference sequences was used to assign V, D and J gene segments. Each retained sequence needed at least a six-nucleotide match to both a V gene segment and a J gene segment. Rearrangements were called productive when the CDR3 lacked stop codons and stayed in frame with V and J; all others were non-productive. CDR3 was defined according to IMGT convention as the region running from the second conserved V-encoded cysteine to the conserved J-encoded phenylalanine. The earlier analysis of about 570 of the donors excluded any sequence lacking an unambiguous match to a single V gene segment. In an earlier analysis of 450 to 700 of the donors, V segments were called functional above 56.7% productive rearrangements and were called segregating when the between-donor standard deviation exceeded 5%. To diagnose cytomegalovirus status from the catalog of TCR beta chain sequences, a statistical classification framework was built. A later analysis assigned V and J genes by comparing TCR nucleotide sequences with IMGT/GENE-DB human TR gene sequences. The TCRdist pipeline was used in a later analysis to assign CDR3 sequences and most-parsimonious VDJ recombination scenarios. In a later analysis, each TCR beta chain was defined by its CDR3 amino acid sequence together with its V-gene family, and reads without a unique V-gene family were excluded. A later analysis removed 550 to 700 highly shared, low-generation-probability nucleotide sequences to deal with suspected cross-contamination and a sequencing artifact. In a later analysis, a clonal expansion index for each public chain was calculated from normalized within-repertoire ranks of inferred template counts. Generation probabilities in a later analysis came from a VDJ recombination model fitted to out-of-frame rearrangements, and those results were checked against IGoR. A later analysis scored TCR-TCR, TCR-HLA and TCR-CMV co-occurrence with hypergeometric tests, applying a repertoire-size bias correction to TCR pairs. A later analysis estimated false discovery rates by permuting HLA or CMV assignments 20 times. A later analysis grouped co-occurring TCRs with DBSCAN, adding TCRdist sequence similarity when clustering within HLA-allele-positive subsets. Co-occurrence clustering excluded repertoires with fewer than 30,000 or more than 120,000 public chains, plus five with anomalous nucleotide sharing. TCRdb's version of the immuneACCESS table is confined to in-frame rearrangements and falls short of the full clone set. An unresolved V gene accounts for under half of the shortfall where checked; the remainder is of unknown origin. The V and J calls and clone size were taken over from that table, and D and trimming were inferred from the DNA. In all, the sample holds roughly 280,000 clones, and just over 70% of those were seen once. 2% to 2.5% of the sample comes from the top ten.

For this clone: The antigen it recognizes is unknown. No clone much larger than this one lies a single base away; base qualities are absent.

The CDR3 starts with the cysteine, ends with the phenylalanine, and has 17 residues. Just CDR3 DNA is preserved here, 51 bases in frame from base 1. The germline V gene (reference sequence) gives CDR1 as PRHDT and CDR2 as FYEKMQ. Trimming leaves V shorter by 4 bases and J shorter by 6 bases, with the junction holding 10 bases beyond the gene matches. The cohort comprised some 700 healthy bone marrow donors. All cohort members were sampled while nominally healthy, although unrecorded immune exposures were likely present. The donor was CMV seronegative and was included in the group of several hundred seronegative cohort members. A peripheral blood sample was collected from each donor, and TCR beta sequencing was performed on peripheral blood mononuclear cells. The Qiagen DNeasy Blood Extraction Kit was used to extract genomic DNA from the blood cell samples.

Material: PBMCs. This TCR derives from a female donor in good health and CMV-seronegative. The receptor chain draws on TRBV13 and TRBJ2-3, with 13 middle bases fitting TRBD2. The CDR3 in this case is CASSSRLAGGPGDTQYF. In nucleotide form, the sequence is TGTGCCAGCAGCTCCCGACTAGCGGGAGGCCCAGGCGATACGCAGTATTTT. Where the CDR3 stops, the reference TRBV13 and TRBJ2-3 genes take over; the full variable domain is AAGVIQSPRHLIKEKRETATLKCYPIPRHDTVYWYQQGPGQDPQFLISFYEKMQSDKGSIPDRFSAQQFSDYHSELNMSSLELGDSALYFCASSSRLAGGPGDTQYFGPGTRLTVL.